This TCR beta chain came from a study of cytomegalovirus exposure and HLA in healthy donors. About the research overall: The same platform was used for the 100 to 150 validation repertoires and the approximately 670 first-cohort repertoires, a later analysis reported.

Assay: immunoSEQ multiplex PCR; the TCRdb copy retains only in-frame clones and omits some. The data show 150,000 to 200,000 clones, approximately 86% seen once. From the approximately 120-subject validation cohort, which was separate from the approximately 670-subject first cohort, the donors were drawn. Sequenced sample: PBMCs. This sequence originates from a man aged 25-45 years in good health and CMV-seropositive.

The CDR3 DNA reads TGTGCCAGTTCAGCAGGGGACAATTCACCCCTCCACTTT. As protein: CASSAGDNSPLHF. The chain links TRBV9 to TRBJ1-6; D may be TRBD1 (6 bases). Germline V gives CDR1 SGDLS, CDR2 YYNGEE. The germline V and J ends were trimmed by 8 bases and 7 bases, with 13 bases remaining between them. CDR3 length equals 13 residues.